The rows below give T cell receptor beta chains drawn from one sample of a study of blood T cell repertoires in COVID-19. Some clones are missing from TCRdb's copy, which holds only in-frame ones; the method was immunoSEQ multiplex PCR. The repertoire includes approximately 210,000 clones, under 90% of them detected once, and 2% to 3% sits in the top ten. Material: peripheral blood. These receptors all stem from a woman between 35 and 50 years old with active or convalescent COVID-19. Both conserved end residues are part of each CDR3. D genes are given only for firm matches. Expanded clones are given a class, and other clones once, few, many or no size at all.

v_call	d_call	clone_size	cdr3_length	j_call	cdr3_aa	cdr3_nt
TRBV6-5	-	-	14	TRBJ1-2	CASTGQISNYGYTF	TGTGCCAGCACCGGACAGATATCTAACTATGGCTACACCTTC
TRBV5-1	-	-	13	TRBJ1-4	CASSGTLDEKLFF	TGCGCCAGCAGTGGGACACTCGATGAAAAACTGTTTTTT
TRBV21-1	-	-	16	TRBJ2-5	CASSKGTSGSLETQYF	TGTGCCAGCAGCAAAGGGACTAGCGGGAGTCTGGAGACCCAGTACTTC
TRBV28	-	-	14	TRBJ1-5	CASRGGVSNQPQHF	TGTGCCAGCAGAGGGGGGGTAAGCAATCAGCCCCAGCATTTT
TRBV30	-	-	11	TRBJ1-2	CAWKSGYGYTF	TGTGCCTGGAAGTCCGGGTATGGCTACACCTTC
TRBV18	TRBD1	-	15	TRBJ2-1	CASSPQGAGYNEQFF	TGTGCCAGCTCACCACAGGGGGCTGGTTATAATGAGCAGTTCTTC
TRBV5-6	-	few	16	TRBJ1-2	CASSLSILAGDYGYTF	TGTGCCAGCAGCTTGAGCATCCTTGCCGGGGACTATGGCTACACCTTC
TRBV7-2	-	-	16	TRBJ1-3	CASSRGWISSGNTIYF	TGTGCCAGCAGCAGGGGTTGGATCTCCTCTGGAAACACCATATATTTT
TRBV24-1	TRBD2	-	17	TRBJ2-1	CATSDALAGGPDNEQFF	TGTGCCACCAGTGATGCTCTAGCGGGAGGGCCTGACAATGAGCAGTTCTTC
TRBV5-1	-	-	14	TRBJ1-1	CASSLYKGSTEAFF	TGCGCCAGCAGCTTGTATAAGGGGTCCACTGAAGCTTTCTTT
TRBV7-2	-	-	14	TRBJ1-5	CASSLVRGNQPQHF	TGTGCCAGCAGCTTAGTGAGGGGCAATCAGCCCCAGCATTTT
TRBV6-1	-	-	14	TRBJ1-1	CASSNTGSGTEAFF	TGTGCCAGCAGCAACACAGGGTCGGGGACTGAAGCTTTCTTT
TRBV5-1	-	-	14	TRBJ2-3	CASSLGVSTDTQYF	TGCGCCAGCAGCTTGGGTGTAAGCACAGATACGCAGTATTTT
TRBV5-6	-	few	14	TRBJ1-5	CASSLSWGAQPQHF	TGTGCCAGCAGCTTGAGTTGGGGAGCCCAGCCCCAGCATTTT
TRBV9	TRBD1	-	10	TRBJ1-2	CASSAQDRTF	TGTGCCAGCAGCGCGCAGGACAGGACCTTC
TRBV7-2	TRBD1	-	16	TRBJ1-3	CASSLGQGSSGNTIYF	TGTGCCAGCAGCTTAGGACAGGGGAGCTCTGGAAACACCATATATTTT
TRBV2	-	-	15	TRBJ1-3	CASRIAGPSGNTIYF	TGTGCCAGCAGGATAGCAGGGCCCTCTGGAAACACCATATATTTT
TRBV24-1	TRBD1	-	15	TRBJ2-1	CATSDATGGYNEQFF	TGTGCCACCAGTGATGCGACAGGGGGCTACAATGAGCAGTTCTTC
TRBV3-1/TRBV3-2	TRBD1	-	16	TRBJ2-7	CASSQDWGTVPYEQYF	TGTGCCAGCAGCCAAGATTGGGGGACAGTCCCCTACGAGCAGTACTTC
TRBV5-1	-	-	17	TRBJ1-3	CASSLDERRGSGNTIYF	TGCGCCAGCAGCTTGGATGAGAGAAGGGGAAGTGGAAACACCATATATTTT
TRBV24-1	TRBD1	-	16	TRBJ2-2	CATSDRGQGANGELFF	TGTGCCACCAGTGATCGGGGACAGGGGGCTAACGGGGAGCTGTTTTTT
TRBV5-1	-	-	15	TRBJ2-6	CASSPGQAGANVLTF	TGCGCCAGCAGCCCAGGGCAGGCCGGGGCCAACGTCCTGACTTTC
TRBV29-1	-	once	16	TRBJ2-7	CSVDGGPHVKTYEQYF	TGCAGCGTTGATGGTGGCCCGCATGTTAAGACCTACGAGCAGTACTTC
TRBV5-5	TRBD2	-	13	TRBJ2-7	CASHEREGHEQYF	TGTGCCAGCCATGAGCGGGAGGGCCACGAGCAGTACTTC
TRBV29-1	TRBD1	-	13	TRBJ2-7	CSVHETGGGEQYF	TGCAGCGTCCACGAGACAGGGGGGGGCGAGCAGTACTTC
TRBV19	TRBD1	-	14	TRBJ1-5	CASSTGQGLQPQHF	TGTGCCAGTAGTACCGGACAGGGTTTGCAGCCCCAGCATTTT
TRBV5-1	TRBD2	-	15	TRBJ2-3	CASSRSGASTDTQYF	TGCGCCAGCAGCCGCAGCGGGGCTAGCACAGATACGCAGTATTTT
TRBV12-5	-	-	13	TRBJ2-7	CASGLLRSYEQYF	TGTGCTAGTGGTTTGTTAAGGAGCTACGAGCAGTACTTC
TRBV3-1/TRBV3-2	TRBD2	-	14	TRBJ2-1	CASSQGRGYNEQFF	TGTGCCAGCAGCCAAGGGCGGGGGTACAATGAGCAGTTCTTC
TRBV11-3	TRBD2	-	15	TRBJ2-5	CASSLGLAGEETQYF	TGTGCCAGCAGCCTTGGACTAGCGGGAGAGGAGACCCAGTACTTC